This TCR beta chain was obtained from a study of cytomegalovirus exposure and HLA in healthy donors. Study findings and constraints: In a later analysis, TCR beta V- and J-gene trimming showed a link to a missense DCLRE1C variant.

Primers for the PCR totalled 60 Vbeta and 13 Jbeta. The assay was immunoSEQ multiplex PCR, and TCRdb's table has in-frame clones only and misses some. In total, the table holds fewer than 200,000 clones. As concerns this clone: Its specificity is not known.

As for the donors, each was a healthy bone marrow donor. This receptor was taken from a woman aged 60 to 75 in good health and CMV-seronegative. Sequenced: PBMCs.

The DNA for the CDR3 is TGTGCCAGCAGCTCTCACCCGACAGCGTCGGATGGCTACACCTTC. Its translation: CASSSHPTASDGYTF. The chain recombines TRBV5-4 with TRBJ1-2; tentative D call: TRBD1 (5 bases). The V end was cut by 3 bases, the J end by 6 bases, with 18 bases between. CDR3 size: 15 residues. CDR1 and CDR2 from the germline V gene are SGHNT and YYREEE (reference sequence).